This T cell receptor beta chain was sequenced in a study of T cell changes during pregnancy in multiple sclerosis. TCRdb's table, derived via immunoSEQ multiplex PCR, lists solely in-frame clones and lacks some. Of about 28,000 clones in the sample, about 89% were seen once. The CDR3 is 16 residues long. The V gene's germline CDR1 is LGHNA and CDR2 YSLEER. The trim removed 0 bases at V and 8 bases at J, leaving 6 bases unmatched. The source is a female donor with multiple sclerosis, enrolled in a pregnancy study. The V gene is TRBV4-3, the J gene TRBJ2-2; 10 bases map to TRBD2. The source was CD8+ T cells from peripheral blood mononuclear cells, collected before pregnancy. CDR3: CASSQDPSGSNGELFF. The CDR3 nucleotides are TGCGCCAGCAGCCAAGACCCTAGCGGGAGCAATGGGGAGCTGTTTTTT.